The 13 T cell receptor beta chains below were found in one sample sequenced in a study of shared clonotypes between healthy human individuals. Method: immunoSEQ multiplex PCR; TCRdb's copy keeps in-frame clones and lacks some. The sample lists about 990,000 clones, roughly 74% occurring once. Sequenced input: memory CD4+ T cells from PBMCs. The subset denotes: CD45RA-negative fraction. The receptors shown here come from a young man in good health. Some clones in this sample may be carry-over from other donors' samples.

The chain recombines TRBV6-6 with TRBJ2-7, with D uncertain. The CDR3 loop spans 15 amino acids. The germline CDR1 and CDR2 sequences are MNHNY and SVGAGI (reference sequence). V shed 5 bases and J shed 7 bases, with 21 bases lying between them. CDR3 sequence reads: CASSIPYGVGREQYF. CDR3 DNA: TGTGCCAGCAGTATACCCTATGGGGTAGGGCGGGAGCAGTACTTC.

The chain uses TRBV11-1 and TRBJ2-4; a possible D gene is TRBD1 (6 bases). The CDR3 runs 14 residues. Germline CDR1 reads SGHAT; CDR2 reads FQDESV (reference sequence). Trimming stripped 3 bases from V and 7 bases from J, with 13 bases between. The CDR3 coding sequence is TGTGCCAGCAGCTTGTTGAGGGGGAGCAACATTCAGTACTTC. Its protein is CASSLLRGSNIQYF.

The CDR3 loop reads CATSRGIRETQYF. CDR3 nucleotides: TGTGCCACCAGTCGGGGAATACGAGAGACCCAGTACTTC. This sequence joins TRBV15 and TRBJ2-5, with D perhaps TRBD2 (5 bases). Trimming pared 6 bases from V and 4 bases from J, leaving 12 bases between. CDR1 is LNHNV, CDR2 YYDKDF, per germline (reference sequence). This CDR3 spans 13 amino acids.

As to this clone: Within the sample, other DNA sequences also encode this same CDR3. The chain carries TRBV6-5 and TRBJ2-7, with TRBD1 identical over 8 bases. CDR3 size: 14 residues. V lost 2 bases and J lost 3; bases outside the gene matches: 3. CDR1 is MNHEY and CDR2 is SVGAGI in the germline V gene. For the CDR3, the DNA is TGTGCCAGCAGTTACAGGGACAGGAACTACGAGCAGTACTTC. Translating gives CASSYRDRNYEQYF.

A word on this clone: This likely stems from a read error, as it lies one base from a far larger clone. This chain's CDR3 is CASSVSGREETQYF. The CDR3 region has the DNA TGTGCCAGCAGTGTTAGCGGGAGGGAAGAGACCCAGTACTTC. The chain links TRBV6-1 to TRBJ2-5, with 11 bases that match TRBD2. Germline assignment: CDR1 MNHNS and CDR2 SASEGT. This CDR3 is built from 14 residues. The ends lost 4 bases at V and 3 bases at J; junction bases unmatched: 1.

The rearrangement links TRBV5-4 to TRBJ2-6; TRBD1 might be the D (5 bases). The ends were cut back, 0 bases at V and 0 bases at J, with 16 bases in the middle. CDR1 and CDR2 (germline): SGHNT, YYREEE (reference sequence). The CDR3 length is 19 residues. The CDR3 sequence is CASSLDATGPNSGANVLTF. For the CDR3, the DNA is TGTGCCAGCAGCTTGGACGCAACAGGCCCCAACTCTGGGGCCAACGTCCTGACTTTC.

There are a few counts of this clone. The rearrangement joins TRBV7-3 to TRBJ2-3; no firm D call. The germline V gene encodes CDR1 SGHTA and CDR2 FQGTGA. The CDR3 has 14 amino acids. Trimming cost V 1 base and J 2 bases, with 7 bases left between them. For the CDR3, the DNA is TGTGCCAGCAGCTTAAGAGACACCACAGATACGCAGTATTTT. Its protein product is CASSLRDTTDTQYF.

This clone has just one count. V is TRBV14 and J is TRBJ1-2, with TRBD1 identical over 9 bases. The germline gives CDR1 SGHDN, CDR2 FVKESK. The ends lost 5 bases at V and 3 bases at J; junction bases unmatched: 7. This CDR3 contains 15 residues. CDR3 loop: CASSDPTGGHYGYTF. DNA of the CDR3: TGTGCCAGCAGCGACCCGACAGGGGGGCACTATGGCTACACCTTC.

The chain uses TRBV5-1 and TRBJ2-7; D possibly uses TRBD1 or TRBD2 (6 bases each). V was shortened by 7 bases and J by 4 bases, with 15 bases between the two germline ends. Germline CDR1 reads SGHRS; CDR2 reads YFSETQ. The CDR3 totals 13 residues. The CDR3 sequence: CASQLEGGYEQYF. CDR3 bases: TGCGCCAGCCAACTAGAGGGGGGATACGAGCAGTACTTC.

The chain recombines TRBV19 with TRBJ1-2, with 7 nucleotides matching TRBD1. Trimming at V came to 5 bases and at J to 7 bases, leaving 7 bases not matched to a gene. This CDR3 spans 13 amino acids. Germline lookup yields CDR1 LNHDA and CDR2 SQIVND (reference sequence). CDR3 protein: CASSADRVGGYTF. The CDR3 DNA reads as TGTGCCAGTAGTGCCGACAGGGTAGGTGGCTACACCTTC.

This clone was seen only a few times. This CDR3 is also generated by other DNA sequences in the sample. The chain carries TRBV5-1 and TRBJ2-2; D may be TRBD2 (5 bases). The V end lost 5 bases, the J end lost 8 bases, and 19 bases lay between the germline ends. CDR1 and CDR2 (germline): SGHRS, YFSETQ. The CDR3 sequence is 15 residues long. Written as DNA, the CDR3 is TGCGCCAGCAGACCGTCGACCACTGTAGCGGGGGAGCTGTTTTTT. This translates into CASRPSTTVAGELFF.

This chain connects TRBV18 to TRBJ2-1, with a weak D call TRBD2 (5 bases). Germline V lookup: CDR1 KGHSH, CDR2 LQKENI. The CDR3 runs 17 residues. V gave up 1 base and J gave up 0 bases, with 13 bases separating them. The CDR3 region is CASSPRSGISSYNEQFF. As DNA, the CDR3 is TGTGCCAGCTCACCACGGAGCGGAATAAGCTCCTACAATGAGCAGTTCTTC.

The CDR3 region has the DNA TGTGCCAGCAGCGGGGGGGGATGGAATGAGCAGTTCTTC. Translation gives CASSGGGWNEQFF. This chain uses TRBV7-8 with TRBJ2-1; 7 nucleotides align to TRBD2. The V gene's germline CDR1 is SGHVS and CDR2 FQNEAQ. The length of the CDR3 is 13 residues. The V and J ends lost 5 bases and 7 bases, in that order; junction bases with no gene match: 5.